This T cell receptor beta chain appears in the sequencing data of a study of T cell responses to AZD1222 COVID-19 vaccine. Notes on the study in general: Dominant CD4 TCR responses targeted spike regions 160-218 and 743-854. Per reports, nearly half of all spike-specific TCRs target regions that are unmutated in variants. Two doses of AZD1222 preceded a rise in Spike-specific TCR breadth and depth. Clonal diversity was possibly underestimated; the donors were predominantly white British and more often female.

Note on this clone: The antigen is unknown.

This table comes from immunoSEQ multiplex PCR, and its TCRdb copy is limited to in-frame clones, with some not included. The table includes some 130,000 clones, roughly 93% detected once. The origin of this receptor is an adult in good health. This specimen was peripheral blood, taken on day 0 of AZD1222 vaccination.

CDR3 residues: CASSSIQGGHEKLFF. The DNA of the CDR3 is TGTGCCAGCAGCTCAATACAGGGAGGGCATGAAAAACTGTTTTTT. V is TRBV5-6 and J is TRBJ1-4; TRBD1 might be the D (6 bases). CDR1 SGHDT and CDR2 YYEEEE come from the germline V gene. V gave up 3 bases and J gave up 6 bases, with 15 bases separating them. There are 15 residues in the CDR3.